What follows are 10 T cell receptor beta chains derived from one specimen sequenced in a study of blood T cell repertoires in COVID-19. Only in-frame clones appear in the TCRdb table, and some are missing; sequencing was by immunoSEQ multiplex PCR. The sample carries 85,000 to 130,000 clones, approximately 83% recorded once. The sequenced sample was PBMCs or T cells enriched from blood (not recorded which). The receptors were gathered from a woman between 50 and 59 years old who had recovered from COVID-19.

V and J are TRBV3-1 (or the pseudogene TRBV3-2) and TRBJ2-3, with TRBD2 matching 7 bases. The V segment lost 1 base and the J segment 3 bases; nucleotides outside the gene matches: 7. This CDR3 comprises 16 residues. Germline V gene data show CDR1 as LGHDT and CDR2 as YNNKEL (reference sequence). Here the CDR3 DNA reads TGTGCCAGCAGCCAAGCCGGGGGGTTCCCAACAGATACGCAGTATTTT. It is translated as CASSQAGGFPTDTQYF.

The chain uses TRBV11-2 and TRBJ2-7; D is ambiguous. The CDR3 has 14 residues. V lost 1 base and J lost 4, with 11 bases in between. In germline, CDR1 is SGHAT, CDR2 FQNNGV. CDR3 DNA sequence: TGTGCCAGCAGCTTAGGTCGGCGGAATTACGAGCAGTACTTC. It yields the protein CASSLGRRNYEQYF.

The V gene is TRBV7-3, the J gene TRBJ2-3; 9 bases are shared with TRBD2. Losses at the gene ends were 5 bases for V and 4 bases for J; bases not matched to a gene: 10. Germline V CDR1 and CDR2: SGHTA, FQGTGA. This CDR3 spans 16 amino acids. The CDR3 coding sequence is TGTGCCAGCAGCCCAGGCACTAGCGGGCTAGCAGATACGCAGTATTTT. This codes for CASSPGTSGLADTQYF.

V and J are TRBV9 and TRBJ1-2, with D maybe TRBD1 (6 bases). Germline V lookup: CDR1 SGDLS, CDR2 YYNGEE. This CDR3 has 16 residues. Trimming took off 0 bases at V and 3 bases at J, with 15 bases between the two ends. CDR3 bases: TGTGCCAGCAGCGTAGAACAGGGACCTAGCCACTATGGCTACACCTTC. Encoded protein: CASSVEQGPSHYGYTF.

This chain uses TRBV7-6 with TRBJ2-7, with 8 nucleotides matching TRBD1. The CDR3 is 14 residues long. V shed 4 bases, J shed 4 bases, and the junction held 6 bases outside the gene matches. The germline V gene encodes CDR1 SGHVS and CDR2 FNYEAQ. CDR3 nucleotide sequence: TGTGCCAGCAGCTCGCGACAGGGGTCATACGAGCAGTACTTC. Encoded protein: CASSSRQGSYEQYF.

V usage is TRBV28 and J usage is TRBJ1-4; the D is unclear. The CDR3 is made up of 14 amino acids. Trimming removed 3 bases from V and 2 bases from J, with 7 bases in between. Germline V gene sequence: CDR1 MDHEN, CDR2 SYDVKM. CDR3 DNA: TGTGCCAGCAGTTTCGACGGGACTAATGAAAAACTGTTTTTT. It specifies CASSFDGTNEKLFF. Variable domain in full (rest from reference TRBV28 and TRBJ1-4): DVKVTQSSRYLVKRTGEKVFLECVQDMDHENMFWYRQDPGLGLRLIYFSYDVKMKEKGDIPEGYSVSREKKERFSLILESASTNQTSMYLCASSFDGTNEKLFFGSGTQLSVL.

The CDR3 is CASSQEGGAFF. For the CDR3, the DNA is TGTGCCAGCAGCCAAGAGGGGGGAGCTTTCTTT. The chain recombines TRBV3-1 (or the pseudogene TRBV3-2) with TRBJ1-1, with a possible D match to TRBD1 (5 bases). Germline V gene lookup returns CDR1 LGHDT and CDR2 YNNKEL (reference sequence). The CDR3 totals 11 residues. Trimming stripped 0 bases from V and 10 bases from J, with 6 bases between.

The chain carries TRBV7-9 and TRBJ2-2, with TRBD1 matching 7 bases. The germline CDR1 and CDR2 sequences are SEHNR and FQNEAQ (reference sequence). The CDR3 covers 18 residues. With 5 bases clipped from V and 1 base from J, the junction kept 13 bases outside the gene matches. The chain's CDR3 is CASSDEGALAWNTGELFF. In DNA form, the CDR3 reads TGTGCCAGCAGCGACGAGGGGGCGCTTGCTTGGAACACCGGGGAGCTGTTTTTT.

This clone was seen a few times. V and J are TRBV10-1 and TRBJ2-7; D may be TRBD2 (7 bases). The CDR3 length is 16 residues. Per the germline V gene, CDR1 is WNHNN and CDR2 is SYGVQD (reference sequence). V was cut by 0 bases and J by 3 bases, with 15 bases left in between. In DNA, the CDR3 is TGCGCCAGCAGTGAGTCTCTGGGCGGGGGCGGCTACGAGCAGTACTTC. Translating it yields CASSESLGGGGYEQYF.

As to this clone: The junction differs from germline at one of its ends, possibly a read error. The chain recombines TRBV3-1 (or the pseudogene TRBV3-2) with TRBJ2-2, with 7 bases aligning to TRBD2. The CDR3 is 15 residues long. Per the germline V gene, CDR1 is LGHDT and CDR2 is YNNKEL (reference sequence). DNA for the CDR3: TGTGCCAGCAGCGCTTGGGAGGGGAACTCCGGGGAGCTGTTTTTT. Its protein product is CASSAWEGNSGELFF.